Each of the 24 T cell receptor beta chains below was sequenced from the same sample in a study of blood T cell repertoires in COVID-19. Using immunoSEQ multiplex PCR, the repertoire was profiled, and TCRdb retains in-frame clones only, with some absent. The table includes about 26,000 clones, around 61% detected once. The specimen was peripheral blood. These receptors came from a man between 60 and 75 years old with active or convalescent COVID-19.

This clone was recorded a few times. The V gene is TRBV5-1, the J gene TRBJ1-2; 7 nucleotides agree with TRBD1. The length of the CDR3 is 15 residues. Germline V lookup: CDR1 SGHRS, CDR2 YFSETQ. With 1 base clipped from V and 5 bases from J, the junction kept 8 bases outside the gene matches. CDR3 loop: CASSLYEGASYGYTF. For the CDR3, the DNA is TGCGCCAGCAGCTTGTACGAGGGGGCATCTTATGGCTACACCTTC.

Relative to its sample, this clone is medium-sized. This chain links TRBV20-1 with TRBJ1-1; no clear D gene. Germline CDR1 DFQATT, CDR2 SNEGSKA (reference sequence). This CDR3 is 13 amino acids long. V lost 6 bases and J 6 bases, leaving 17 bases between the germline ends. This chain's CDR3 is CSASTGIVSEAFF. Here the CDR3 DNA reads TGCAGTGCCAGTACCGGGATTGTGTCTGAAGCTTTCTTT.

The CDR3 is CASSPNGQGAGNTIYF. In DNA form, the CDR3 reads TGTGCCAGCTCACCAAACGGACAGGGGGCTGGAAACACCATATATTTT. The chain carries TRBV18 and TRBJ1-3, with 10 positions matching TRBD1. V lost 2 bases, J lost 2 bases, and 3 bases stayed unmatched. In germline, CDR1 is KGHSH, CDR2 LQKENI. The CDR3 is 16 residues long.

This chain links TRBV5-1 with TRBJ1-1; 8 nucleotides match TRBD1. The CDR3 contains 15 residues. Germline CDR1 and CDR2: SGHRS and YFSETQ. Trimming at V came to 0 bases and at J to 4 bases, leaving 5 bases not matched to a gene. The CDR3 DNA follows: TGCGCCAGCAGCTTGGCAGGGGGCCGTTTCACTGAAGCTTTCTTT. It translates to CASSLAGGRFTEAFF.

This chain connects TRBV13 to TRBJ1-3; TRBD1 matches at 9 bases. Germline V lookup: CDR1 PRHDT, CDR2 FYEKMQ (reference sequence). Trimming cost V 5 bases and J 0 bases; bases outside gene matches: 11. The CDR3 is made up of 18 amino acids. CDR3 loop: CASSLTIDRGASGNTIYF. CDR3 in DNA: TGTGCCAGCAGCCTAACGATTGACAGGGGGGCCTCTGGAAACACCATATATTTT.

This clone occurred a few times. The chain joins TRBV4-1 to TRBJ1-2; D not resolved. CDR1 is MGHRA and CDR2 is YSYEKL in the germline V gene. The CDR3 has 14 amino acids. Trimming removed 0 bases from V and 8 bases from J, with 13 bases in between. The CDR3 loop reads CASSQDGLPGGYTF. The CDR3 bases are TGCGCCAGCAGCCAAGATGGCCTTCCGGGGGGCTACACCTTC.

V and J are TRBV6-5 and TRBJ1-4; TRBD1 agrees at 9 bases. The CDR3 sequence is 14 residues long. J was trimmed by 5 bases and V by 4 bases; bases with no gene match: 2. From germline, CDR1 is MNHEY and CDR2 SVGAGI. The CDR3 DNA reads TGTGCCAGCAGTTCCGGGACAGGGAATGAAAAACTGTTTTTT. This sequence encodes CASSSGTGNEKLFF.

The chain recombines TRBV9 with TRBJ1-1; TRBD1 aligns across 10 bases. Germline trimming cut 0 bases from V and 4 bases from J; bases unmatched to any gene: 3. The germline V gene has CDR1 SGDLS and CDR2 YYNGEE. The CDR3 loop spans 15 amino acids. The CDR3 reads CASSVGWTGGTEAFF. DNA for the CDR3: TGTGCCAGCAGCGTAGGCTGGACAGGGGGCACTGAAGCTTTCTTT.

The chain combines TRBV4-1 with TRBJ1-2, with a weak D call TRBD1 (6 bases). The CDR3 sequence is 13 residues long. V was pared by 0 bases and J by 9 bases, with 11 bases between. CDR1 is MGHRA, CDR2 YSYEKL, per germline. The chain's CDR3 is CASSQEGAKSYTF. DNA of the CDR3: TGCGCCAGCAGCCAAGAGGGGGCCAAGAGCTACACCTTC.

The CDR3 bases are TGTGCCAGCAGCTACGTCCGGGACAGGGGCAATGAGCAGTTCTTC. As protein: CASSYVRDRGNEQFF. The chain combines TRBV7-2 with TRBJ2-1; TRBD1 aligns across 10 bases. There are 15 residues in the CDR3. Germline-derived CDR1 and CDR2 are SGHTA and FQGNSA. V shed 4 bases, J shed 6 bases, and the junction held 6 bases outside the gene matches.

The gene calls are TRBV6-5 and TRBJ1-2; no definite D call. In germline, CDR1 is MNHEY, CDR2 SVGAGI. Trimming took 0 bases from V and 4 from J, leaving 15 bases between them. The CDR3 sequence is 16 residues long. The DNA for the CDR3 is TGTGCCAGCAGTTACTCGACTGGCCAGACGGTCTATGGCTACACCTTC. It specifies CASSYSTGQTVYGYTF.

The rearrangement joins TRBV6-4 to TRBJ2-2, with a tentative D call TRBD1 (5 bases). The CDR3 totals 13 residues. Germline values: CDR1 MRHNA, CDR2 SNTAGT. Trimming shortened V by 3 bases and J by 3 bases, and 5 bases separated the two germline ends. The CDR3 region has the DNA TGTGCCAGCAGTGAAGGGGACACCGGGGAGCTGTTTTTT. Amino acid sequence: CASSEGDTGELFF.

There are a few counts of this clone. This rearrangement joins TRBV25-1 to TRBJ1-3, with D unresolved. The V and J ends lost 4 bases and 0 bases respectively, with 13 bases between them. The CDR3 has 16 amino acids. Germline CDR1 reads MGHDK; CDR2 reads SYGVNS. The CDR3 DNA sequence: TGTGCCAGCAGTGCCGAAGGCCGGAGCTCTGGAAACACCATATATTTT. Translating gives CASSAEGRSSGNTIYF.

This clone has only one observation. The V call is TRBV7-3, the J call TRBJ2-1; 12 nucleotides match TRBD2. The CDR3 is 15 amino acids. V was pared by 4 bases and J by 9 bases, with 7 bases of the junction left unmatched. Per germline, CDR1 SGHTA and CDR2 FQGTGA. The CDR3 reads CASSSWTSGASEQFF. The CDR3 DNA sequence: TGTGCCAGCAGCTCCTGGACTAGCGGGGCAAGTGAGCAGTTCTTC.

The chain links TRBV7-8 to TRBJ2-1, with TRBD1 matching over 8 bases. Looked up from germline, CDR1 is SGHVS and CDR2 is FQNEAQ. V lost 5 bases, J lost 1 base, and 7 bases stayed unmatched. CDR3 length equals 16 residues. The CDR3 is CASSLWTGRSYNEQFF. CDR3 DNA: TGTGCCAGCAGCCTTTGGACAGGGAGATCCTACAATGAGCAGTTCTTC.

V usage is TRBV15 and J usage is TRBJ2-1; 8 bases align to TRBD2. The CDR3 has 15 amino acids. Trimming at V came to 3 bases and at J to 8 bases, leaving 9 bases not matched to a gene. CDR1 LNHNV and CDR2 YYDKDF come from the germline V gene (reference sequence). The CDR3 DNA reads as TGTGCCACCAGCAGCCCGGGGCAGCGGGAGTATGAGCAGTTCTTC. This sequence encodes CATSSPGQREYEQFF.

This chain uses TRBV19 with TRBJ1-4; TRBD1 matches at 7 bases. Per the germline V gene, CDR1 is LNHDA and CDR2 is SQIVND (reference sequence). This CDR3 spans 15 amino acids. V dropped 6 bases and J dropped 7; count of bases not matched to a gene: 11. The CDR3 loop reads CASRSRQGWSEKLFF. CDR3 DNA: TGTGCCAGTAGGAGTCGACAGGGTTGGAGTGAAAAACTGTTTTTT.

The rearrangement joins TRBV6-5 to TRBJ2-3; possible D gene TRBD1, 8 bases. The V end lost 6 bases, the J end lost 8 bases, and 15 bases lay between the germline ends. Germline values: CDR1 MNHEY, CDR2 SVGAGI. The CDR3 covers 13 residues. As DNA, the CDR3 is TGTGCCAGCAGGGGAACAGGGGGGGGTACGCAGTATTTT. Protein product: CASRGTGGGTQYF.

The V call is TRBV19, the J call TRBJ2-3, with D possibly TRBD1 on 5 matching bases. V was shortened by 7 bases and J by 2 bases, with 16 bases between the two germline ends. Germline CDR1 and CDR2: LNHDA and SQIVND (reference sequence). This CDR3 region has 15 residues. CDR3 sequence: CASTLTAYDTDTQYF. CDR3 sequence (DNA): TGTGCCAGTACCTTGACAGCGTACGACACAGATACGCAGTATTTT.

The V call is TRBV19, the J call TRBJ2-4; TRBD2 matches at 10 bases. V lost 3 bases and J lost 2; bases outside the gene matches: 13. The CDR3 is 19 amino acids. Germline-derived CDR1 and CDR2 are LNHDA and SQIVND (reference sequence). CDR3 DNA: TGTGCCAGTAGTATCTCTGGGGTTTCGGGACTAGCGACCAAAAACATTCAGTACTTC. This encodes CASSISGVSGLATKNIQYF.

The chain employs TRBV27 and TRBJ2-5; D may be TRBD1 (6 bases). The germline V and J ends were trimmed by 4 bases and 5 bases, with 20 bases remaining between them. Germline values: CDR1 MNHEY, CDR2 SMNVEV (reference sequence). There are 16 residues in the CDR3. CDR3 residues: CASSSPKRGFRETQYF. The DNA of the CDR3 is TGTGCCAGCAGTTCCCCCAAGAGGGGGTTTCGGGAGACCCAGTACTTC.

The rearrangement joins TRBV12-3 or TRBV12-4 to TRBJ2-1, with TRBD2 matching 11 bases. V shed 5 bases and J 15 bases; nucleotides not matched to a gene: 9. There are 13 residues in the CDR3. CDR3 nucleotide sequence: TGTGCCAGCAGTCCACAGACTAGCGGGGCAATGTTCTTC. Encoded protein: CASSPQTSGAMFF.

The table lists this clone with a few counts. J is TRBJ2-5 and V is TRBV7-9, with 10 bases aligning to TRBD1. Germline values: CDR1 SEHNR, CDR2 FQNEAQ (reference sequence). The CDR3 spans 15 residues. With V trimmed by 3 bases and J by 2 bases, 3 bases remained unmatched. CDR3: CASSFRQGAQETQYF. The CDR3 DNA is TGTGCCAGCAGCTTCAGACAGGGGGCACAAGAGACCCAGTACTTC.

V and J are TRBV4-2 and TRBJ1-1; 8 nucleotides line up with TRBD1. Trimming removed 0 bases from V and 2 bases from J; junction bases left unmatched: 5. CDR1 and CDR2 (germline): LGHNA, YNFKEQ. The CDR3 is 16 residues long. This chain's CDR3 is CASSQDRDRINTEAFF. The CDR3 coding sequence is TGTGCCAGCAGCCAAGATAGGGACAGGATTAACACTGAAGCTTTCTTT.